This T cell receptor (beta chain) stems from a study of blood T cell repertoires in COVID-19. Whole-study context: COVID-19 samples collected from the United States, Italy and Spain covered acute and convalescent phases.

Germline V gene data show CDR1 as LGHDT and CDR2 as YNNKEL (reference sequence). Trimming took 3 bases from V and 14 from J, leaving 14 bases between them. The CDR3 has 13 amino acids. Study processing details: Using reference gene primer amplification, nucleated cell counts were estimated. The assay was immunoSEQ multiplex PCR, and TCRdb's table has in-frame clones only and misses some. V and J calls and clone size are given by that table; D and trimming were obtained from the DNA. The table lists about 140,000 clones, around 80% of them singletons, with 3.5% in the top ten. Sequencing used peripheral blood. This TCR derives from a man between 65 and 80 years old who had recovered from COVID-19. V gene TRBV3-1 (or the pseudogene TRBV3-2) combines with J gene TRBJ1-6; weak D call: TRBD1 (6 bases). The CDR3 DNA follows: TGTGCCAGCAGCCAGACAGGCGCCGGCACCCTCCACTTT. Its translation is CASSQTGAGTLHF.